The 26 T cell receptor beta chains below come from one sample, sequenced in a study of blood T cell repertoires in COVID-19. Using immunoSEQ multiplex PCR, the repertoire was profiled, and TCRdb retains in-frame clones only, with some absent. The sample contains roughly 240,000 clones, around 85% of which appear only once. Sequencing was carried out using PBMCs or T cells enriched from blood (not recorded which). These TCRs come from a woman aged 45-65 years with acute COVID-19.

This chain uses TRBV7-2 with TRBJ2-7, with a tentative D call TRBD2 (5 bases). Looked up from germline, CDR1 is SGHTA and CDR2 is FQGNSA. V was clipped by 4 bases and J by 7 bases, with 17 bases between them. The CDR3 totals 14 residues. DNA of the CDR3: TGTGCCAGCAGCTCACTCTGGACTGGGAATGAGCAGTACTTC. As protein: CASSSLWTGNEQYF. Full variable domain (missing parts from reference TRBV7-2 and TRBJ2-7): GAGVSQSPSNKVTEKGKDVELRCDPISGHTALYWYRQSLGQGLEFLIYFQGNSAPDKSGLPSDRFSAERTGGSVSTLTIQRTQQEDSAVYLCASSSLWTGNEQYFGPGTRLTVT.

V usage is TRBV5-6 and J usage is TRBJ1-1; D is uncertain. Germline lookup yields CDR1 SGHDT and CDR2 YYEEEE. The CDR3 covers 12 residues. Deletions cut 1 base from V and 6 bases from J, with 7 bases between. In nucleotides, the CDR3 is TGTGCCAGCAGCTTGATTTCCGCTGAAGCTTTCTTT. Its translation is CASSLISAEAFF. The complete variable domain, with remaining parts taken from reference TRBV5-6 and TRBJ1-1, reads DAGVTQSPTHLIKTRGQQVTLRCSPKSGHDTVSWYQQALGQGPQFIFQYYEEEERQRGNFPDRFSGHQFPNYSSELNVNALLLGDSALYLCASSLISAEAFFGQGTRLTVV.

V and J are TRBV19 and TRBJ2-7; 7 bases map to TRBD1. With 3 bases clipped from V and 5 bases from J, the junction kept 10 bases outside the gene matches. The CDR3 runs 15 residues. Germline-derived CDR1 and CDR2 are LNHDA and SQIVND (reference sequence). Written as DNA, the CDR3 is TGTGCCAGTAGTATTTCGACAGGGTACAACGACGAGCAGTACTTC. Translating it yields CASSISTGYNDEQYF.

This rearrangement joins TRBV15 to TRBJ2-2, with D perhaps matching TRBD2 (6 bases). Germline V gene lookup returns CDR1 LNHNV and CDR2 YYDKDF (reference sequence). This CDR3 comprises 16 residues. Trimming removed 4 bases from V and 6 bases from J, with 18 bases in between. The CDR3 DNA reads TGTGCCACCAGCACGGGACTTAGCGGTCTCTCCGGGGAGCTGTTTTTT. Protein sequence: CATSTGLSGLSGELFF.

The count of this clone is one. The CDR3 bases are TGTGCCTGGAGTGTAAATGCGGGGGGAAGGGAGACCCAGTACTTC. It yields the protein CAWSVNAGGRETQYF. The gene calls are TRBV30 and TRBJ2-5, with TRBD2 identical over 8 bases. The CDR3 contains 15 residues. The trim removed 0 bases at V and 5 bases at J, leaving 8 bases unmatched. CDR1 and CDR2 from the germline V gene are GTSNPN and SVGIG (reference sequence).

The rearrangement joins TRBV6-9 to TRBJ1-1, with a possible D match to TRBD1 (5 bases). In germline, CDR1 is MNHGY, CDR2 SVAAGI. The CDR3 extends over 14 amino acids. The V and J ends lost 3 bases and 0 bases respectively, with 8 bases between them. CDR3 DNA sequence: TGTGCCAGCAGTTACCGACAGATGAACACTGAAGCTTTCTTT. It codes for CASSYRQMNTEAFF.

This clone was seen more than once but under ten times. V gene TRBV6-2 or TRBV6-3 combines with J gene TRBJ1-5; D possibly corresponds to TRBD1 (5 bases). Trimming pared 2 bases from V and 4 bases from J, leaving 9 bases between. Germline values: CDR1 MNHEY, CDR2 SVGEGT. CDR3 length: 14 amino acids. CDR3 region: CASSYVGGNQPQHF. The CDR3 DNA is TGTGCCAGCAGTTACGTGGGGGGGAATCAGCCCCAGCATTTT.

The chain couples TRBV13 to TRBJ2-7, with D possibly TRBD2 on 6 matching bases. CDR1 is PRHDT and CDR2 is FYEKMQ in the germline V gene (reference sequence). The V and J ends lost 8 bases and 1 base respectively, with 12 bases between them. The CDR3 is 13 amino acids. The DNA of the CDR3 is TGTGCCAGCGGCCGGGAGAATTCCTACGAGCAGTACTTC. Encoded protein: CASGRENSYEQYF.

The chain links TRBV7-2 to TRBJ2-2; possibly TRBD2 for D (5 bases). The CDR3 consists of 15 residues. V was cut by 0 bases and J by 4 bases, with 9 bases left in between. Looked up from germline, CDR1 is SGHTA and CDR2 is FQGNSA. The CDR3 here is CASSLAGGLTGELFF. The CDR3 nucleotides read TGTGCCAGCAGCTTAGCAGGAGGCCTCACCGGGGAGCTGTTTTTT. The entire variable domain, with the rest obtained from reference TRBV7-2 and TRBJ2-2, is as follows: GAGVSQSPSNKVTEKGKDVELRCDPISGHTALYWYRQSLGQGLEFLIYFQGNSAPDKSGLPSDRFSAERTGGSVSTLTIQRTQQEDSAVYLCASSLAGGLTGELFFGEGSRLTVL.

V and J are TRBV7-8 and TRBJ1-2; 8 nucleotides line up with TRBD1. V trimming: 5 bases; J trimming: 8 bases; junction bases outside the gene matches: 4. The CDR3 is 12 residues long. Per the germline V gene, CDR1 is SGHVS and CDR2 is FQNEAQ. CDR3: CASSPGTGGYTF. The CDR3 bases are TGTGCCAGCAGCCCGGGGACAGGCGGCTACACCTTC.

V and J are TRBV6-5 and TRBJ1-1, with 7 bases aligning to TRBD1. Germline V gene data show CDR1 as MNHEY and CDR2 as SVGAGI. The CDR3 is 14 amino acids. J lost 2 bases, V lost 6 bases, and 6 bases had no gene match. The CDR3 sequence is CASRQGQLNTEAFF. The CDR3 DNA sequence: TGTGCCAGCAGGCAGGGACAGCTAAACACTGAAGCTTTCTTT.

The V and J genes are TRBV7-2 and TRBJ1-2, with 7 bases aligning to TRBD1. This CDR3 spans 13 amino acids. Germline trimming cut 5 bases from V and 6 bases from J; bases unmatched to any gene: 6. Germline CDR1 is SGHTA and CDR2 is FQGNSA. The CDR3 loop is CASSPGTAHGYTF. The CDR3 DNA follows: TGTGCCAGCAGCCCCGGGACAGCGCATGGCTACACCTTC.

The chain uses TRBV5-4 and TRBJ2-3; 9 bases map to TRBD2. This CDR3 has 15 amino acids. The germline CDR1 and CDR2 sequences are SGHNT and YYREEE (reference sequence). V dropped 0 bases and J dropped 5; count of bases not matched to a gene: 4. The CDR3 nucleotides read TGTGCCAGCAGCTTGGCGGCGGGGGGGCAAGATACGCAGTATTTT. It yields the protein CASSLAAGGQDTQYF.

The CDR3 sequence: CASSSGQTTDTQYF. The CDR3 region has the DNA TGTGCCAGCAGTTCGGGACAGACCACAGATACGCAGTATTTT. The rearrangement uses TRBV27 and TRBJ2-3, with TRBD1 identical over 7 bases. The CDR3 has 14 amino acids. The trim removed 4 bases at V and 2 bases at J, leaving 3 bases unmatched. Germline CDR1 MNHEY, CDR2 SMNVEV (reference sequence).

V usage is TRBV7-2 and J usage is TRBJ2-7, with TRBD2 identical over 13 bases. The CDR3 loop spans 18 amino acids. V was pared by 5 bases and J by 4 bases, with 14 bases of the junction left unmatched. Germline lookup yields CDR1 SGHTA and CDR2 FQGNSA. The CDR3 is CASSRHTSGGAIGYEQYF. The CDR3 DNA reads as TGTGCCAGCAGCCGGCACACTAGCGGGGGGGCCATCGGTTACGAGCAGTACTTC.

About this clone itself: Different DNA sequences within this sample yield the same CDR3. The J gene is TRBJ1-1, the V gene TRBV7-2, with D maybe TRBD1 (5 bases). The CDR3 extends over 14 amino acids. Looked up from germline, CDR1 is SGHTA and CDR2 is FQGNSA. V lost 1 base to trimming and J lost 0 bases, with 6 bases between them. The CDR3 sequence: CASSLGGMNTEAFF. Written as DNA, the CDR3 is TGTGCCAGCAGCTTAGGGGGCATGAACACTGAAGCTTTCTTT.

This chain links TRBV3-1 (or the pseudogene TRBV3-2) with TRBJ1-5, with TRBD1 matching over 11 bases. CDR1 LGHDT and CDR2 YNNKEL come from the germline V gene (reference sequence). The V gene end was trimmed by 3 bases and the J gene end by 3 bases; junction bases not matched to a gene: 4. This CDR3 region has 16 residues. CDR3 DNA sequence: TGTGCCAGCAGCCAGACGGACAGGGGGCTCAATCAGCCCCAGCATTTT. Translating it yields CASSQTDRGLNQPQHF.

In regard to this clone: The junction differs from germline at one of its ends, possibly a read error. The genes are TRBV7-7 and TRBJ2-5; possible D gene TRBD2, 5 bases. Germline V gene sequence: CDR1 SSHAT, CDR2 FNYEAQ (reference sequence). The CDR3 sequence is 15 residues long. CDR3 nucleotide sequence: TGTGCTAGCAGCCAACCGACTGGAGGAATGGGGACCCAGTACTTC. This translates into CASSQPTGGMGTQYF.

In regard to this clone: Germline is not matched at one junction end, which may reflect a read error. The chain recombines TRBV9 with TRBJ1-1, with 7 bases identical to TRBD1. CDR3 length: 12 amino acids. Germline CDR1 reads SGDLS; CDR2 reads YYNGEE. The CDR3 nucleotides read TGTGCCAGCAGCGTAAACACAGGGGAAGTTTTCTTT. This gives the protein CASSVNTGEVFF.

The chain links TRBV7-2 to TRBJ1-4; 12 bases are shared with TRBD1. This CDR3 is 17 amino acids long. The trim removed 1 base at V and 3 bases at J, leaving 3 bases unmatched. CDR1 SGHTA and CDR2 FQGNSA come from the germline V gene. The CDR3 nucleotides are TGTGCCAGCAGCTTAGGAGGGACAGGGGGCTCTAATGAAAAACTGTTTTTT. Protein sequence: CASSLGGTGGSNEKLFF.

A word on this clone: Other DNA sequences in this specimen translate into the identical CDR3. The rearrangement joins TRBV27 to TRBJ2-2; 9 nucleotides match TRBD2. Trimming at V came to 2 bases and at J to 5 bases, leaving 0 bases not matched to a gene. CDR1 and CDR2 from the germline V gene are MNHEY and SMNVEV (reference sequence). The CDR3 length is 14 residues. The CDR3: CASSLAGGTGELFF. The CDR3, as DNA: TGTGCCAGCAGTTTAGCGGGGGGGACCGGGGAGCTGTTTTTT.

The genes are TRBV5-4 and TRBJ2-6; possibly TRBD1 for D (5 bases). Trimming shortened V by 4 bases and J by 2 bases, and 13 bases separated the two germline ends. Germline V lookup: CDR1 SGHNT, CDR2 YYREEE (reference sequence). This CDR3 has 16 residues. The CDR3 here is CASSVDRSTGANVLTF. CDR3 nucleotide sequence: TGTGCCAGCAGCGTCGACAGATCCACTGGGGCCAACGTCCTGACTTTC.

This chain joins TRBV5-5 and TRBJ1-5, with no clear D. Germline V gene lookup returns CDR1 SGHKS and CDR2 YYEKEE (reference sequence). V was clipped by 4 bases and J by 8 bases, with 16 bases between them. The CDR3 is 14 amino acids. The CDR3 loop reads CASSPLLNREPQHF. CDR3 DNA sequence: TGTGCCAGCAGCCCGTTGTTAAACCGGGAGCCCCAGCATTTT.

The chain uses TRBV19 and TRBJ1-1; D is unclear. The V end was cut by 2 bases, the J end by 3 bases, with 10 bases between. This CDR3 is built from 14 residues. CDR1 is LNHDA, CDR2 SQIVND, per germline (reference sequence). The CDR3 sequence is CASSINARYTEAFF. Here the CDR3 DNA reads TGTGCCAGTAGTATAAACGCCCGGTACACTGAAGCTTTCTTT.

Comments on this clone: One end of the junction varies from germline; a read error may be responsible. V is TRBV3-1 (or the pseudogene TRBV3-2) and J is TRBJ2-1, with TRBD2 matching 9 bases. CDR1 and CDR2 (germline): LGHDT, YNNKEL (reference sequence). The CDR3 runs to 12 residues. The CDR3, as DNA: TGTGCCAGCAGCCCGTCGGGACTAGCTGCGCTCTTC. This sequence encodes CASSPSGLAALF.

J is TRBJ1-2 and V is TRBV7-2; 9 positions agree with TRBD1. The CDR3 has 15 residues. The V gene end was trimmed by 5 bases and the J gene end by 4 bases; junction bases not matched to a gene: 8. CDR1 is SGHTA and CDR2 is FQGNSA in the germline V gene. The CDR3: CASSPTGGLGYGYTF. The CDR3 region has the DNA TGTGCCAGCAGCCCGACAGGGGGGCTAGGCTATGGCTACACCTTC.